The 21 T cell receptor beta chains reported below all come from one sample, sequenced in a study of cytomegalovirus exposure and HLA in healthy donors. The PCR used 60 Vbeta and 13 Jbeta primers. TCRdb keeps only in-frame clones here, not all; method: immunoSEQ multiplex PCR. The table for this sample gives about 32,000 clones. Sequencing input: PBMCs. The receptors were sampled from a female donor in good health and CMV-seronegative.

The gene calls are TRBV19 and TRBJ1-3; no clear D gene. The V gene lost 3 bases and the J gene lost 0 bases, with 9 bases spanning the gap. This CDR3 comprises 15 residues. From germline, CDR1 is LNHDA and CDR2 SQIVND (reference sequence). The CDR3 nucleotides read TGTGCCAGTAGTATCACGGCGGGCTCTGGAAACACCATATATTTT. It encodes CASSITAGSGNTIYF. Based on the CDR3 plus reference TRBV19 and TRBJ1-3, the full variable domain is DGGITQSPKYLFRKEGQNVTLSCEQNLNHDAMYWYRQDPGQGLRLIYYSQIVNDFQKGDIAEGYSVSREKKESFPLTVTSAQKNPTAFYLCASSITAGSGNTIYFGEGSWLTVV.

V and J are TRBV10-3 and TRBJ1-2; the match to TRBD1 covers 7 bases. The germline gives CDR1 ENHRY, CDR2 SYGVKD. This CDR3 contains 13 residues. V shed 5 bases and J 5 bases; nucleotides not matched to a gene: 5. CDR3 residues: CAISQTGEYGYTF. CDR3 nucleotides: TGTGCCATCAGTCAAACAGGGGAATATGGCTACACCTTC.

CDR3 DNA sequence: TGTGCCAGCAGTGAACATAGGGGGGGCACTGAAGCTTTCTTT. It specifies CASSEHRGGTEAFF. This chain connects TRBV6-1 to TRBJ1-1, with a weak D call TRBD1 (6 bases). V lost 2 bases, J lost 4 bases, and 11 bases lay in between. Germline V gene lookup returns CDR1 MNHNS and CDR2 SASEGT. The CDR3 is 14 amino acids.

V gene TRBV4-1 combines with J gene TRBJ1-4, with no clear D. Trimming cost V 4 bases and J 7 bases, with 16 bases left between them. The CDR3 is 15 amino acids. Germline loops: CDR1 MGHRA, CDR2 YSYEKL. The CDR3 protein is CASSPSPGMGEKLFF. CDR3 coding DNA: TGCGCCAGCAGCCCATCGCCGGGGATGGGTGAAAAACTGTTTTTT.

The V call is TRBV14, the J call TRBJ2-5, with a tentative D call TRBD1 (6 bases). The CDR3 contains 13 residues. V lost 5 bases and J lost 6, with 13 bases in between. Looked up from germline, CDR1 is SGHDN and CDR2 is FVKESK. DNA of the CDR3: TGTGCCAGCAGCGCTTCCAGGGGTCAGACCCAGTACTTC. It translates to CASSASRGQTQYF.

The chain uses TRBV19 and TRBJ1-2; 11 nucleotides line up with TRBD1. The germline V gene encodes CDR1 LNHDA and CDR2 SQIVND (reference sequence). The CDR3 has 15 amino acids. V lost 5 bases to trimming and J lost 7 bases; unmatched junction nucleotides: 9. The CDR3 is CASSPQGTGGRGYTF. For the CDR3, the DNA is TGTGCCAGTAGTCCACAGGGGACAGGGGGACGTGGCTACACCTTC.

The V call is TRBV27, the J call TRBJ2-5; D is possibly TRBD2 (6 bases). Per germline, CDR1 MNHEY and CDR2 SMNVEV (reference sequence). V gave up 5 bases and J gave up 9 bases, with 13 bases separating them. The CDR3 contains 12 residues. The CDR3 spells CASSPEGSAQYF. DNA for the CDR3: TGTGCCAGCAGTCCGGAGGGTTCGGCCCAGTACTTC.

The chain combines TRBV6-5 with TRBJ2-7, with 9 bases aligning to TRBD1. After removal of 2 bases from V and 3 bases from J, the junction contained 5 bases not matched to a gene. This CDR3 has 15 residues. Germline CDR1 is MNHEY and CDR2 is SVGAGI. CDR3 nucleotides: TGTGCCAGCAGTTACGGGGGGACAGGGAGCTACGAGCAGTACTTC. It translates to CASSYGGTGSYEQYF.

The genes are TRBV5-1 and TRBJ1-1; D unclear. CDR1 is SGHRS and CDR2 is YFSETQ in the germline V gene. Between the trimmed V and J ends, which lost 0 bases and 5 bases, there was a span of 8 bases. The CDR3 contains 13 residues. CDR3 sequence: CASSLGGGTEAFF. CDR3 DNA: TGCGCCAGCAGCTTGGGGGGAGGAACTGAAGCTTTCTTT.

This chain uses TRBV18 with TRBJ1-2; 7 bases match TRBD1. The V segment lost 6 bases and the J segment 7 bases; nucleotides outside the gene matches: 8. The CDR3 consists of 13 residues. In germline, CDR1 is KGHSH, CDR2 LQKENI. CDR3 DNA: TGTGCCAGCTCTCACGACAGGGTGGGTGGCTACACCTTC. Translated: CASSHDRVGGYTF.

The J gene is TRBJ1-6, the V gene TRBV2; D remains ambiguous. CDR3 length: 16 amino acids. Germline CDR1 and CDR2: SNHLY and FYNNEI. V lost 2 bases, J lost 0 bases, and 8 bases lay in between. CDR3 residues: CASSESSSSYNSPLHF. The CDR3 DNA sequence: TGTGCCAGCAGTGAATCCTCGAGCTCCTATAATTCACCCCTCCACTTT.

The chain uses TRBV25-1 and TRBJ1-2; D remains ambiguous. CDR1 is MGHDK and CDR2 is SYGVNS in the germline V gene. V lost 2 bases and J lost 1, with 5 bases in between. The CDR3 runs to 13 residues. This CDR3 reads CASSEQINYGYTF. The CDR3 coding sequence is TGTGCCAGCAGTGAACAGATTAACTATGGCTACACCTTC.

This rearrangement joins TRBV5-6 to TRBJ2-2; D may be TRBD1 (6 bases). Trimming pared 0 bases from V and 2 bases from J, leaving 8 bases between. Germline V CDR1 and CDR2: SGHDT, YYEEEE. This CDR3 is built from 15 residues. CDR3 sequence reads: CASSLGGRNTGELFF. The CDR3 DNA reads TGTGCCAGCAGCTTGGGGGGGCGAAACACCGGGGAGCTGTTTTTT.

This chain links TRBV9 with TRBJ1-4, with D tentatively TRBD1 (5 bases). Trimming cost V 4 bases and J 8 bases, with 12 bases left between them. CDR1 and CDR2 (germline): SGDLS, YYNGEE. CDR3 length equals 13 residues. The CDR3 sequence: CASSSRESEKLFF. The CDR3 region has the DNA TGTGCCAGCAGCTCCAGGGAAAGCGAAAAACTGTTTTTT.

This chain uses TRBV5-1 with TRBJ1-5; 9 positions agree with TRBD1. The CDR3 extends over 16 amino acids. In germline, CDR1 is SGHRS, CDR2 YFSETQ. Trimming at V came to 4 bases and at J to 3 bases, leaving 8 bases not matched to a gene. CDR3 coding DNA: TGCGCCAGCAGCCCGGGGACAGGGAGCATCAATCAGCCCCAGCATTTT. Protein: CASSPGTGSINQPQHF.

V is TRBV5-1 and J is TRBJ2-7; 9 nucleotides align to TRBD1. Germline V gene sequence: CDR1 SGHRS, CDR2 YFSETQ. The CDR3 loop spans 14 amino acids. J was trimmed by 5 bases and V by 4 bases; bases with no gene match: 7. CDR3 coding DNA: TGCGCCAGCAGCCCTTCGACAGGGGGAGACGAGCAGTACTTC. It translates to CASSPSTGGDEQYF.

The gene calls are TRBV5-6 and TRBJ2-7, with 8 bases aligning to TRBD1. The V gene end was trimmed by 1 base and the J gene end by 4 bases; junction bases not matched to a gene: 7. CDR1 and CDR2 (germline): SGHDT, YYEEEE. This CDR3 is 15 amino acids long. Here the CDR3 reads CASSLLGTGYYEQYF. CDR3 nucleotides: TGTGCCAGCAGCTTGCTAGGGACAGGATATTACGAGCAGTACTTC.

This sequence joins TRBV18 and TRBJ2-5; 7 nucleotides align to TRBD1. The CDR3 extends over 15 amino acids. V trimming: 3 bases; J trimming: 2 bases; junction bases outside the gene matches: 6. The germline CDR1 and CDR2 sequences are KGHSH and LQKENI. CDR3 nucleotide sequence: TGTGCCAGCTCACCCTCCAGGGGGACACAAGAGACCCAGTACTTC. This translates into CASSPSRGTQETQYF.

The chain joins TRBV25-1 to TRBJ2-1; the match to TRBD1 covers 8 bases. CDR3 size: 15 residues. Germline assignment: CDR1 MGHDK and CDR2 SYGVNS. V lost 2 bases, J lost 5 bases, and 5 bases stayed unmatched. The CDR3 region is CASSEQDRENNEQFF. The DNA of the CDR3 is TGTGCCAGCAGTGAACAGGACAGGGAAAACAATGAGCAGTTCTTC.

DNA for the CDR3: TGTGCCAGCAGCGCACCGCTACAGGGCGAGCAGTACTTC. This translates into CASSAPLQGEQYF. This sequence joins TRBV9 and TRBJ2-7; possibly TRBD1 for D (6 bases). Trimming pared 3 bases from V and 6 bases from J, leaving 13 bases between. Per germline, CDR1 SGDLS and CDR2 YYNGEE. The CDR3 sequence is 13 residues long. The full variable domain, its missing parts supplied by reference TRBV9 and TRBJ2-7, is DSGVTQTPKHLITATGQRVTLRCSPRSGDLSVYWYQQSLDQGLQFLIQYYNGEERAKGNILERFSAQQFPDLHSELNLSSLELGDSALYFCASSAPLQGEQYFGPGTRLTVT.

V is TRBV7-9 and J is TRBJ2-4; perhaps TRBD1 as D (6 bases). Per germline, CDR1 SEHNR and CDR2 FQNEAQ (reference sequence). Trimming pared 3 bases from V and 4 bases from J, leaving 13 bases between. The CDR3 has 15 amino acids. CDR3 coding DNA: TGTGCCAGCAGCTTCTCACTCGGACAGAAAAACATTCAGTACTTC. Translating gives CASSFSLGQKNIQYF.